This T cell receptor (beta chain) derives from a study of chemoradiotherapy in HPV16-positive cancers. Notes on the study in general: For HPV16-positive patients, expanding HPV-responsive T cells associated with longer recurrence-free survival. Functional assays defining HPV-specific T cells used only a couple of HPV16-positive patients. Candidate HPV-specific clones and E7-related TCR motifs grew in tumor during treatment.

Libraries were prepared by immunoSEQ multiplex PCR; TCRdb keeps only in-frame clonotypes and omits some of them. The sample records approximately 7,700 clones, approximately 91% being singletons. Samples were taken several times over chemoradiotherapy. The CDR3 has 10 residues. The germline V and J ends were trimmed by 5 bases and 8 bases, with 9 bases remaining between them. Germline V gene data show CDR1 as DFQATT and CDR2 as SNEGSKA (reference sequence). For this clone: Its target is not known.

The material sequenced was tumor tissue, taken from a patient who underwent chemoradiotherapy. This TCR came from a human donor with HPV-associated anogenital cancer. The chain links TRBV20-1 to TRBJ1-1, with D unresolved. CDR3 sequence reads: CSAAGVEAFF. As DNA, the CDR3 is TGCAGTGCTGCCGGGGTCGAAGCTTTCTTT.